This T cell receptor (beta chain) was sequenced in a study of CD8+ T cells in alopecia areata. cDNA reverse transcribed from extracted RNA served as the sequencing template. Assay: immunoSEQ multiplex PCR; the TCRdb copy retains only in-frame clones and omits some. The sample lists more than 100,000 clones, 58% occurring once. This clone was seen more than once but under ten times. The CDR3 covers 15 residues. Germline V gene sequence: CDR1 GTSNPN, CDR2 SVGIG (reference sequence). Unmatched junction bases numbered 8, after V lost 3 bases and J lost 2 bases. The rearrangement joins TRBV30 to TRBJ2-7; 9 bases align to TRBD1. This receptor was obtained from a human donor with alopecia areata. The starting material was CD4+ T cells sorted from blood, obtained at week 0. The CDR3 is CAWRKQGAEAYEQYF. In DNA, the CDR3 is TGTGCCTGGAGAAAACAGGGGGCGGAAGCCTACGAGCAGTACTTC.